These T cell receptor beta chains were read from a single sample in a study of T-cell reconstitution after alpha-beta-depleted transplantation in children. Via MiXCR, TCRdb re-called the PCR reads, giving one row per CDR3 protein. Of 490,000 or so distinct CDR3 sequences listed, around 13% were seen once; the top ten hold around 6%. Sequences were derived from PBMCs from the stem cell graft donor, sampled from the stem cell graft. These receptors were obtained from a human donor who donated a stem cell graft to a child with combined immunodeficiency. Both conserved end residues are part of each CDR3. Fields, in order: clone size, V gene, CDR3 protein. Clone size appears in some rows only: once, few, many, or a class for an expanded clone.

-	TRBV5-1	CASSLGQGGNSYEQYF
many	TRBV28	CASSTDEQYF
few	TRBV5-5	CASSLSVGGTDTQYF
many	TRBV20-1	CSARELREHSYNEQFF
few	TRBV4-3	CASSQNPTESTDTQYF
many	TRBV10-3	CATTGTEETQYF
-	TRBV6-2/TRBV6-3	CASRVRSPDEQFF
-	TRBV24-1	CATSDIQVTDTQYF
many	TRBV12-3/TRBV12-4	CASSLLRGGTDTQYF
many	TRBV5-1	CASSLGPLNTGELFF
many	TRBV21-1	CASKGGETQYF
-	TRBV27	CASGRGAEIYGYTF
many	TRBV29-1	CSVDSTSGSYEQFF
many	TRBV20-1	CSASEASGSSDTQYF
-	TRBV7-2	CASSVGAGNYNSPLHF
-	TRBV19	CASSITGTAEAFF
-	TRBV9	CASSGLGALAHGYTF
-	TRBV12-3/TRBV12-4	CASSSTGGYFGRGFGIQYF
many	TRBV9	CASSVEGLAGEQYF
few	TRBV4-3	CASSQDSLAGGLRTDTQYF
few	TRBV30	CAWSQGAFGQYF
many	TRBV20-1	CSARPLLAGAHNEQFF
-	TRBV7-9	CASSKIVDNEQFF
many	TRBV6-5	CASGAGESYNEQFF
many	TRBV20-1	CSAIRPRGPGNQPQHF